These 32 T cell receptor beta chains were sequenced from one sample in a study of CD8 T cells in Susac syndrome. RNA amounts of about 0.5 to 1 ug underwent reverse transcription with random hexamers. TCRdb fed the immunoSEQ multiplex PCR reads into MiXCR, producing one record per CDR3 protein. The table has about 160,000 distinct CDR3 sequences, roughly 94% seen once. Material: CD4+ T cells from PBMCs. These receptors originate from a human donor with multiple sclerosis.

V and J are TRBV3-1 and TRBJ2-7; no reliable D call. Germline V lookup: CDR1 LGHDT, CDR2 YNNKEL (reference sequence). Between the trimmed V and J ends, which lost 0 bases and 2 bases, there was a span of 11 bases. The CDR3 runs to 15 residues. The CDR3 here is CASSQEHRDAYEQYF. Written as DNA, the CDR3 is TGTGCCAGCAGCCAAGAGCACCGTGACGCCTACGAGCAGTACTTC.

The chain combines TRBV3-1 with TRBJ1-2, with 8 bases lining up with TRBD1. The CDR3 has 15 residues. V gave up 4 bases and J gave up 0 bases; unmatched junction bases: 4. Germline CDR1 LGHDT, CDR2 YNNKEL (reference sequence). CDR3 protein: CASSPQGAANYGYTF. The CDR3 bases are TGTGCCAGCAGCCCCCAGGGGGCAGCTAACTATGGCTACACCTTC.

The rearrangement links TRBV5-1 to TRBJ1-2, with D possibly being TRBD1 (5 bases). V lost 4 bases and J lost 8, with 12 bases in between. The CDR3 is 12 amino acids. Germline values: CDR1 SGHRS, CDR2 YFSETQ. CDR3 sequence (DNA): TGCGCCAGCAGCCAGGGACTCGGGGGCTACACCTTC. Translating gives CASSQGLGGYTF.

This rearrangement joins TRBV6-5 to TRBJ2-6, with no clear D. The CDR3 has 13 residues. Germline CDR1 MNHEY, CDR2 SVGAGI. Trimming stripped 7 bases from V and 5 bases from J, with 9 bases between. CDR3 loop: CASNGARANVLTF. The CDR3 bases are TGTGCCAGCAACGGTGCTAGGGCCAACGTCCTGACTTTC.

J is TRBJ2-1 and V is TRBV7-9, with TRBD2 matching over 12 bases. V shed 2 bases and J 9 bases; nucleotides not matched to a gene: 14. The CDR3 runs 18 residues. The germline V gene encodes CDR1 SEHNR and CDR2 FQNEAQ (reference sequence). The CDR3 nucleotides read TGTGCCAGCAGCTTAAAAGGTGTTAGACTAGCGGGAGCGCGTGAGCAGTTCTTC. Its protein is CASSLKGVRLAGAREQFF.

The gene calls are TRBV20-1 and TRBJ2-5; the D call may be TRBD1 or TRBD2 (6 bases each). This CDR3 is built from 14 residues. Germline V gene lookup returns CDR1 DFQATT and CDR2 SNEGSKA (reference sequence). The chain's CDR3 is CRGGSGESRETQYF. The DNA of the CDR3 is TGCAGAGGGGGTAGCGGAGAATCCCGGGAGACCCAGTACTTC.

This clonotype was recorded only once. This chain uses TRBV7-9 with TRBJ2-5; no definite D call. The germline V gene encodes CDR1 SEHNR and CDR2 FQNEAQ (reference sequence). Trimming removed 1 base at V and 5 bases at J, with 8 bases between. This CDR3 has 13 amino acids. CDR3 protein: CASSLDTEETQYF. The CDR3 nucleotides read TGTGCCAGCAGCTTAGACACGGAGGAGACCCAGTACTTC.

This clonotype was recorded once. The V call is TRBV14, the J call TRBJ1-1; no reliable D call. The CDR3 is made up of 13 amino acids. Germline V gene data show CDR1 as SGHDN and CDR2 as FVKESK. Trimming removed 4 bases from V and 1 base from J, with 7 bases in between. For the CDR3, the DNA is TGTGCCAGCAGCCCCCACTCGAACACTGAAGCTTTCTTT. As protein: CASSPHSNTEAFF.

The chain is built from TRBV24-1 and TRBJ2-7; D gene unclear. Trimming cost V 2 bases and J 0 bases, with 7 bases left between them. The CDR3 has 14 residues. Germline V gene lookup returns CDR1 KGHDR and CDR2 SFDVKD. The CDR3 reads CATSDSKSSYEQYF. CDR3 sequence (DNA): TGTGCCACCAGTGATTCGAAGAGCTCCTACGAGCAGTACTTC.

V usage is TRBV10-2 and J usage is TRBJ2-2; 9 bases fit TRBD2. There are 16 residues in the CDR3. The V gene's germline CDR1 is WSHSY and CDR2 SAAADI. The trim removed 3 bases at V and 6 bases at J, leaving 8 bases unmatched. The CDR3 region has the DNA TGCGCCAGCAGTGAAGAGGGACTAGCCTGGGCCGGGGAGCTGTTTTTT. It encodes CASSEEGLAWAGELFF.

As for this clonotype: At one of its ends the junction is not consistent with the germline gene, which may arise from a read error. V usage is TRBV10-3 and J usage is TRBJ2-2; 11 bases line up with TRBD2. CDR1 ENHRY and CDR2 SYGVKD come from the germline V gene. The CDR3 totals 15 residues. CDR3 protein: CAISATSGKAGKLFF. In DNA form, the CDR3 reads TGTGCCATCAGCGCGACTAGCGGGAAGGCCGGGAAGCTGTTTTTT.

The genes are TRBV24-1 and TRBJ2-6, with D unclear. Germline assignment: CDR1 KGHDR and CDR2 SFDVKD. Trimming cost V 12 bases and J 1 base, with 9 bases left between them. This CDR3 is 13 amino acids long. Written as DNA, the CDR3 is TGTGCCTCGCAGGCTTCTGGGGCCAACGTCCTGACTTTC. Protein: CASQASGANVLTF.

The rearrangement uses TRBV13 and TRBJ2-7, with D uncertain. Germline loops: CDR1 PRHDT, CDR2 FYEKMQ (reference sequence). The V and J ends lost 8 bases and 9 bases respectively, with 26 bases between them. This CDR3 comprises 15 residues. The CDR3: CASPIRHGPLLGQYF. DNA of the CDR3: TGTGCCAGCCCGATTCGGCACGGCCCACTGTTGGGGCAGTACTTC.

V is TRBV28 and J is TRBJ2-5; TRBD1 or TRBD2 may be the D gene (6 bases each). CDR3 length equals 14 residues. Deletions cut 6 bases from V and 1 base from J, with 12 bases between. Germline CDR1 is MDHEN and CDR2 is SYDVKM. In nucleotides, the CDR3 is TGTGCCAGCAGGTTAGGGGGGCCCCAAGAGACCCAGTACTTC. Protein sequence: CASRLGGPQETQYF.

The V call is TRBV28, the J call TRBJ1-1; perhaps TRBD1 as D (5 bases). CDR3 size: 14 residues. The ends were cut back, 1 base at V and 8 bases at J, with 14 bases in the middle. Germline CDR1 and CDR2: MDHEN and SYDVKM. CDR3 sequence (DNA): TGTGCCAGCAGTTTATCGACGGGGCTGAGGGAAGCTTTCTTT. It translates to CASSLSTGLREAFF.

J is TRBJ2-1 and V is TRBV20-1, with unresolved D. In germline, CDR1 is DFQATT, CDR2 SNEGSKA (reference sequence). V was trimmed by 3 bases and J by 10 bases, leaving 10 bases between them. The CDR3 length is 11 residues. The DNA for the CDR3 is TGCAGTGCTAGGTCTAGAAGGGAGCAGTTCTTC. This encodes CSARSRREQFF.

The chain joins TRBV7-9 to TRBJ2-3, with 12 bases identical to TRBD2. CDR3 length: 17 residues. V shed 4 bases and J 0 bases; nucleotides not matched to a gene: 5. Germline CDR1 and CDR2: SEHNR and FQNEAQ (reference sequence). Here the CDR3 reads CASSSGLAGASTDTQYF. CDR3 nucleotide sequence: TGTGCCAGCAGCTCGGGACTAGCGGGCGCCAGCACAGATACGCAGTATTTT.

The chain has TRBV5-1 and TRBJ1-2, with D possibly being TRBD1 (5 bases). V was trimmed by 0 bases and J by 3 bases, leaving 12 bases between them. CDR1 and CDR2 (germline): SGHRS, YFSETQ. This CDR3 has 15 amino acids. CDR3 nucleotide sequence: TGCGCCAGCAGCTTGGGGTCCGGGGCTGACTATGGCTACACCTTC. Its translation: CASSLGSGADYGYTF.

V usage is TRBV11-3 and J usage is TRBJ2-2; 8 bases fit TRBD2. V trimming: 1 base; J trimming: 7 bases; junction bases outside the gene matches: 8. CDR1 and CDR2 from the germline V gene are SGHNT and YENEEA. This CDR3 comprises 16 residues. CDR3 nucleotides: TGTGCCAGCAGCTTAGGAGGGACTAGTACGAGCGGGGAGCTGTTTTTT. Translating gives CASSLGGTSTSGELFF.

The CDR3 protein is CASSPGLAGRETQYF. CDR3 nucleotide sequence: TGTGCCAGCAGCCCCGGGCTAGCGGGACGAGAGACCCAGTACTTC. The gene calls are TRBV6-5 and TRBJ2-5; 9 bases match TRBD2. The V gene's germline CDR1 is MNHEY and CDR2 SVGAGI. V gave up 6 bases and J gave up 4 bases; unmatched junction bases: 9. This CDR3 is 15 amino acids long.

The rearrangement links TRBV27 to TRBJ1-4; D not resolved. The germline V and J ends were trimmed by 2 bases and 4 bases, with 11 bases remaining between them. Germline V lookup: CDR1 MNHEY, CDR2 SMNVEV (reference sequence). CDR3 size: 15 residues. Here the CDR3 DNA reads TGTGCCAGCAGTTTAGGGCAGCCGGGTAATGAAAAACTGTTTTTT. Protein sequence: CASSLGQPGNEKLFF.

This chain joins TRBV27 and TRBJ2-6, with TRBD1 matching over 12 bases. Germline-derived CDR1 and CDR2 are MNHEY and SMNVEV (reference sequence). There are 19 residues in the CDR3. V trimming: 2 bases; J trimming: 2 bases; junction bases outside the gene matches: 7. The CDR3, as DNA: TGTGCCAGCAGTTTACTTTTTCGGGACAGGGGGCCTGGGGCCAACGTCCTGACTTTC. It yields the protein CASSLLFRDRGPGANVLTF.

The J gene is TRBJ2-3, the V gene TRBV20-1, with D tentatively TRBD2 (5 bases). Trimming stripped 6 bases from V and 0 bases from J, with 16 bases between. CDR1 DFQATT and CDR2 SNEGSKA come from the germline V gene (reference sequence). The CDR3 is 15 residues long. DNA for the CDR3: TGCAGTGCCCGCCCCCCTAGCAGTAGCACAGATACGCAGTATTTT. Its translation: CSARPPSSSTDTQYF.

The V gene is TRBV20-1, the J gene TRBJ2-3; either TRBD1 or TRBD2 may supply D (5 bases each). V was trimmed by 3 bases and J by 0 bases, leaving 13 bases between them. This CDR3 spans 15 amino acids. Germline CDR1 and CDR2: DFQATT and SNEGSKA (reference sequence). The CDR3 region is CSASGGVASTDTQYF. Written as DNA, the CDR3 is TGCAGTGCTAGTGGGGGAGTGGCTAGCACAGATACGCAGTATTTT.

The J gene is TRBJ2-3, the V gene TRBV30, with 7 bases matching TRBD2. The CDR3 contains 16 residues. CDR1 and CDR2 from the germline V gene are GTSNPN and SVGIG (reference sequence). After removal of 1 base from V and 1 base from J, the junction contained 8 bases not matched to a gene. The CDR3 nucleotides are TGTGCCTGGAGTGCCCAGTGGGCGGGAGGCACAGATACGCAGTATTTT. As protein: CAWSAQWAGGTDTQYF.

This chain connects TRBV6-2 or TRBV6-3 to TRBJ2-7, with D possibly matching TRBD2 (6 bases). Germline V gives CDR1 MNHEY, CDR2 SVGEGT. V lost 0 bases and J 0 bases, leaving 12 bases between the germline ends. The CDR3 has 16 residues. CDR3 in amino acids: CASSYSMGGVSYEQYF. In DNA, the CDR3 is TGTGCCAGCAGTTACTCGATGGGCGGGGTCTCCTACGAGCAGTACTTC.

This chain connects TRBV2 to TRBJ1-2, with 7 bases identical to TRBD1. The trim removed 6 bases at V and 3 bases at J, leaving 4 bases unmatched. This CDR3 is built from 13 residues. The V gene's germline CDR1 is SNHLY and CDR2 FYNNEI. The CDR3 DNA reads as TGTGCCAGCAGACGGACAGGCGACTATGGCTACACCTTC. Protein sequence: CASRRTGDYGYTF.

The chain joins TRBV6-6 to TRBJ2-7; D unresolved. The CDR3 extends over 13 amino acids. V lost 2 bases and J 4 bases, leaving 9 bases between the germline ends. Germline V gene lookup returns CDR1 MNHNY and CDR2 SVGAGI (reference sequence). The CDR3 here is CASSYVQNYEQYF. In DNA form, the CDR3 reads TGTGCCAGCAGTTACGTGCAAAATTACGAGCAGTACTTC.

This clonotype appeared once. The CDR3 bases are TGTGCCAGCAGCTTAGTCGCGTGGGAAAATGGCTACACCTTC. Translating gives CASSLVAWENGYTF. V is TRBV7-9 and J is TRBJ1-2, with unresolved D. This CDR3 spans 14 amino acids. V lost 1 base and J 6 bases, leaving 12 bases between the germline ends. Per the germline V gene, CDR1 is SEHNR and CDR2 is FQNEAQ (reference sequence).

The count of this clonotype is one. The rearrangement uses TRBV27 and TRBJ1-2; D gene unclear. This CDR3 is 13 amino acids long. Germline loops: CDR1 MNHEY, CDR2 SMNVEV (reference sequence). Trimming cost V 6 bases and J 8 bases, with 16 bases left between them. The CDR3 region is CASSPRESHGYTF. DNA of the CDR3: TGTGCCAGCAGCCCCCGGGAGTCACACGGCTACACCTTC.

This sequence joins TRBV12-3 or TRBV12-4 and TRBJ1-1; D uncertain. V was cut by 7 bases and J by 2 bases, with 17 bases left in between. The CDR3 runs 15 residues. The CDR3 protein is CASTSLVGGNTEAFF. CDR3 DNA: TGTGCCAGCACCTCTTTGGTGGGTGGAAACACTGAAGCTTTCTTT.

This chain's CDR3 is CATSPRLAGGYEQYF. The CDR3 DNA sequence: TGTGCCACCAGCCCTAGACTAGCCGGAGGGTACGAGCAGTACTTC. The V call is TRBV15, the J call TRBJ2-7, with 7 positions matching TRBD2. Germline lookup yields CDR1 LNHNV and CDR2 YYDKDF (reference sequence). J was trimmed by 4 bases and V by 5 bases; bases with no gene match: 11. The CDR3 loop spans 15 amino acids.